The 10 T cell receptor beta chains in this list originate from one sample, sequenced in a study of T cells after somatic rescue of genetic block (dated by TCRdb to 2020 to 2021). Library creation used the immunoSEQ multiplex PCR assay. In TCRdb, the immuneACCESS table is reduced to in-frame sequences with V and J assigned. These tables do not hold every clone; where another copy was compared, an unresolved V gene accounts for under half, and the others remain unexplained. The sample profile shows under 15,000 clones; 60% to 75% of them were found once. Of the sample, approximately 20% is held by the ten largest clones. The sequencing input was peripheral blood mononuclear cells (PBMCs). The source of these receptors is a boy aged 10-17 years.

The V gene is TRBV28, the J gene TRBJ1-2, with D possibly being TRBD1 (6 bases). CDR1 and CDR2 (germline): MDHEN, SYDVKM. V lost 1 base, J lost 2 bases, and 11 bases lay in between. The CDR3 covers 15 residues. The DNA of the CDR3 is TGTGCCAGCAGTTTATCGCCAGGGGTAAACTATGGCTACACCTTC. It yields the protein CASSLSPGVNYGYTF.

This clone was found a few times. The chain joins TRBV19 to TRBJ1-4, with a possible D match to TRBD1 (6 bases). The V and J ends lost 9 bases and 11 bases respectively, with 13 bases between them. This CDR3 has 11 amino acids. Germline loops: CDR1 LNHDA, CDR2 SQIVND (reference sequence). Here the CDR3 reads CASPDSFKLFF. The CDR3 region has the DNA TGTGCCAGCCCGGACAGCTTTAAACTGTTTTTT.

This sequence joins TRBV2 and TRBJ2-7; D gene unclear. The V end was cut by 4 bases, the J end by 4 bases, with 11 bases between. This CDR3 has 13 amino acids. Germline CDR1 and CDR2: SNHLY and FYNNEI. The CDR3 region is CASSAGYFYEQYF. CDR3 nucleotide sequence: TGTGCCAGCAGTGCGGGTTATTTTTACGAGCAGTACTTC.

The CDR3 sequence: CATSRVGDTNQPQHF. CDR3 DNA: TGTGCCACCAGCAGAGTAGGGGACACCAATCAGCCCCAGCATTTT. V and J are TRBV15 and TRBJ1-5; a possible D gene is TRBD1 (6 bases). This CDR3 has 15 amino acids. V was cut by 1 base and J by 3 bases, with 10 bases left in between. Germline V gene sequence: CDR1 LNHNV, CDR2 YYDKDF (reference sequence).

By frequency in the sample, this clone is medium-sized. The chain recombines TRBV7-2 with TRBJ1-2, with 7 bases matching TRBD1. Trimming cost V 6 bases and J 2 bases; bases outside gene matches: 3. The CDR3 length is 13 residues. Germline V gene data show CDR1 as SGHTA and CDR2 as FQGNSA. The CDR3, as DNA: TGTGCCAGCAGGTTGACAGGGAACTATGGCTACACCTTC. It yields the protein CASRLTGNYGYTF.

The rearrangement joins TRBV9 to TRBJ2-3; D possibly corresponds to TRBD1 (6 bases). With 0 bases removed from V and 5 bases from J, the gap between germline ends came to 7 bases. Germline CDR1 SGDLS, CDR2 YYNGEE. This CDR3 spans 13 amino acids. CDR3 amino acids: CASSVGGLDTQYF. CDR3 in DNA: TGTGCCAGCAGCGTAGGGGGGCTAGATACGCAGTATTTT.

CDR3 bases: TGTGCCAGCAGCTCCGTTAGCGGTAGCACAGATACGCAGTATTTT. Amino acid sequence: CASSSVSGSTDTQYF. This chain links TRBV7-6 with TRBJ2-3; D might be TRBD2 (6 bases). Germline V gene sequence: CDR1 SGHVS, CDR2 FNYEAQ. This CDR3 has 15 amino acids. V shed 4 bases and J shed 0 bases, with 11 bases lying between them.

The chain combines TRBV27 with TRBJ2-7; TRBD1 matches 8 bases. The CDR3 sequence is 14 residues long. V gave up 5 bases and J gave up 1 base; unmatched junction bases: 4. Per germline, CDR1 MNHEY and CDR2 SMNVEV (reference sequence). CDR3 sequence reads: CASSLRTGSYEQYF. CDR3 coding DNA: TGTGCCAGCAGTCTAAGGACAGGGTCCTACGAGCAGTACTTC.

CDR3 bases: TGTGCCAGCTCACCGCAACGGGGGACAGTCAATGAGCAGTTCTTC. Translation gives CASSPQRGTVNEQFF. The chain uses TRBV18 and TRBJ2-1; tentative D call: TRBD1 (7 bases). This CDR3 has 15 residues. Germline lookup yields CDR1 KGHSH and CDR2 LQKENI. V was cut by 3 bases and J by 6 bases, with 15 bases left in between.

The gene calls are TRBV6-1 and TRBJ2-7, with a tentative D call TRBD1 (5 bases). V was shortened by 2 bases and J by 0 bases, with 11 bases between the two germline ends. Per germline, CDR1 MNHNS and CDR2 SASEGT. CDR3 size: 15 residues. CDR3 sequence (DNA): TGTGCCAGCAGTGAATTTCTGACAGCCTCCTACGAGCAGTACTTC. This encodes CASSEFLTASYEQYF.